This T cell receptor beta chain is from a study of blood T cell repertoires in COVID-19. Whole-study context: In each case, the material was cDNA or gDNA derived from T cells, B-cell-depleted T cells, or PBMCs.

Here immunoSEQ multiplex PCR was the method, and the copy in TCRdb shows in-frame clones only, minus some. Here the sample spans hundreds of thousands of clones, about nine tenths being singletons. Germline V gives CDR1 SGDLS, CDR2 YYNGEE. The CDR3 length is 17 residues. Trimming at V came to 1 base and at J to 5 bases, leaving 12 bases not matched to a gene. The rearrangement joins TRBV9 to TRBJ2-5; TRBD1 agrees at 9 bases. Sample: peripheral blood. The sequence was collected from a man aged 55-75 years who had recovered from COVID-19. CDR3 loop: CASSVSTGTGYGETQYF. CDR3 nucleotide sequence: TGTGCCAGCAGCGTATCTACCGGGACAGGGTATGGTGAGACCCAGTACTTC. Combining the CDR3 with reference TRBV9 and TRBJ2-5 gives the whole variable domain DSGVTQTPKHLITATGQRVTLRCSPRSGDLSVYWYQQSLDQGLQFLIQYYNGEERAKGNILERFSAQQFPDLHSELNLSSLELGDSALYFCASSVSTGTGYGETQYFGPGTRLLVL.